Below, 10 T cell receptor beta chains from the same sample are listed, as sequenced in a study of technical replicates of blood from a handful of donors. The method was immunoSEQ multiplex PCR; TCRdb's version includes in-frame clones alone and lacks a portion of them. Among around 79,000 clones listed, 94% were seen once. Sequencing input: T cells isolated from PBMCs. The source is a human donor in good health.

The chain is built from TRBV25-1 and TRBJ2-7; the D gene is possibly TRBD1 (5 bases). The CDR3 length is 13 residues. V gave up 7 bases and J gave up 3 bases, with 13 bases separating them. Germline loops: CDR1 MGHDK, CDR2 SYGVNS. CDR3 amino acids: CASTQGPNYEQYF. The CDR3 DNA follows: TGTGCCAGCACGCAGGGCCCGAACTACGAGCAGTACTTC.

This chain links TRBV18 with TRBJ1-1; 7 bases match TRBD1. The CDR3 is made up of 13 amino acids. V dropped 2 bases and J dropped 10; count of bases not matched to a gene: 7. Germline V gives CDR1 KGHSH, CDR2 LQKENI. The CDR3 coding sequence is TGTGCCAGCTCACCAAGCACAGGGGAAGGAGCTTTCTTT. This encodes CASSPSTGEGAFF.

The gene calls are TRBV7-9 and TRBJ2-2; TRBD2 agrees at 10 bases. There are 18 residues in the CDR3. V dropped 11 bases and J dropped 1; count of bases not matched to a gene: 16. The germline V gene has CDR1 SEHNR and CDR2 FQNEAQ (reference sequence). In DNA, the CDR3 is TGTGCCTTCCCGCCATCGGAGCGGGGGGGAAGGAACACCGGGGAGCTGTTTTTT. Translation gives CAFPPSERGGRNTGELFF.

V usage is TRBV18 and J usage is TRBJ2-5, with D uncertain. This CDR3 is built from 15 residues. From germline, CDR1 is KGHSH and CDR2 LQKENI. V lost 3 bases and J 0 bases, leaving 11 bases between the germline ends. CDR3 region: CASSPRTLNQETQYF. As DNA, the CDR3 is TGTGCCAGCTCACCCCGCACTTTAAACCAAGAGACCCAGTACTTC.

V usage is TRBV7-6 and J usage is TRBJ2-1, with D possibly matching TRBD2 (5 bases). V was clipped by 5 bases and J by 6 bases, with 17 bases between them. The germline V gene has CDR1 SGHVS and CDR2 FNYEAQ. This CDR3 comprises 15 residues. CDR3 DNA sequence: TGTGCCAGCAGCCCTCGGGGTAGTCTGGGCAATGAGCAGTTCTTC. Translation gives CASSPRGSLGNEQFF. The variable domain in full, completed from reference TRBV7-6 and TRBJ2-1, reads GAGVSQSPRYKVTKRGQDVALRCDPISGHVSLYWYRQALGQGPEFLTYFNYEAQQDKSGLPNDRFSAERPEGSISTLTIQRTEQRDSAMYRCASSPRGSLGNEQFFGPGTRLTVL.

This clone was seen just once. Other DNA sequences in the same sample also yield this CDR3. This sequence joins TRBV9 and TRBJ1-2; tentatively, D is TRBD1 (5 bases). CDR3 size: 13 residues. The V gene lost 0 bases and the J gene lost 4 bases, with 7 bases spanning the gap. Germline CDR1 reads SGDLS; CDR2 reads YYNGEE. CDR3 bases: TGTGCCAGCAGCGTAGGACAGAGCTATGGCTACACCTTC. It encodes CASSVGQSYGYTF.

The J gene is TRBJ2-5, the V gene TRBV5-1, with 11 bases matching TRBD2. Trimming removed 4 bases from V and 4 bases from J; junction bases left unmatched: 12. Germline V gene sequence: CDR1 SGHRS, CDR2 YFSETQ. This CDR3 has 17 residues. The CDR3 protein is CASSQATSGTPTETQYF. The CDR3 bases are TGCGCCAGCAGCCAAGCGACTAGCGGGACCCCCACAGAGACCCAGTACTTC. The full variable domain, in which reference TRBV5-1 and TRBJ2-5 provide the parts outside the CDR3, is KAGVTQTPRYLIKTRGQQVTLSCSPISGHRSVSWYQQTPGQGLQFLFEYFSETQRNKGNFPGRFSGRQFSNSRSEMNVSTLELGDSALYLCASSQATSGTPTETQYFGPGTRLLVL.

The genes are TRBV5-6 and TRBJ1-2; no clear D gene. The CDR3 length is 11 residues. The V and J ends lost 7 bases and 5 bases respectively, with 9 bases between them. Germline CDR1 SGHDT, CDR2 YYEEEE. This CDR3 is CASSYLYGYTF. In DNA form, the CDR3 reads TGTGCCAGCTCGTATCTATATGGCTACACCTTC.

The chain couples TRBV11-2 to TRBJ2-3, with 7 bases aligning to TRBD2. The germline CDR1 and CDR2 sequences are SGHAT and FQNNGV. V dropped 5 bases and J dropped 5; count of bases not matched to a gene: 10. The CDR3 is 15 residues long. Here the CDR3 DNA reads TGTGCCAGCAGCCGAAGGGGCAGGGAGGGAGATACGCAGTATTTT. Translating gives CASSRRGREGDTQYF.

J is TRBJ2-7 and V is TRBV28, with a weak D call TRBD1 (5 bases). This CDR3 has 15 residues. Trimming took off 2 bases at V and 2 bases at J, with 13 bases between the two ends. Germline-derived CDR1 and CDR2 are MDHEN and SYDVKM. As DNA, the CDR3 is TGTGCCAGCAGTTTACCCGTGGGGCAGGCCTACGAGCAGTACTTC. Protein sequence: CASSLPVGQAYEQYF.